A selection of T cell receptor beta chains follows, all from one sample in a study of blood T cell repertoires in COVID-19. Sequencing was performed with immunoSEQ multiplex PCR; in TCRdb, only in-frame clones are kept and a portion is missing. The sample lists about 110,000 clones; around 84% were seen once. The sequenced sample was peripheral blood. These receptors were taken from a woman of 80 years or more with active or convalescent COVID-19. Both conserved end residues are part of each CDR3. The D gene is left open where the match is weak. Clone sizes are given selectively: once, few, many, or a class where the clone is expanded.

j_call,d_call,clone_size,v_call,cdr3_nt,cdr3_aa
TRBJ2-1,NA,NA,TRBV7-9,TGTGCCAGCAGCTTGGGGACATCCACCGATGAGCAGTTCTTC,CASSLGTSTDEQFF
TRBJ1-6,NA,few,TRBV28,TGTGCCAGCAGTTTATCGGCGGGACTTGGATCCTATAATTCACCCCTCCACTTT,CASSLSAGLGSYNSPLHF
TRBJ1-4,NA,NA,TRBV18,TGTGCCAGCTCACCCCGAAGAGCAACTAATGAAAAACTGTTTTTT,CASSPRRATNEKLFF
TRBJ1-4,NA,NA,TRBV29-1,TGCAGCGTTGGGGCTTCACGGCTTAGTAATGAAAAACTGTTTTTT,CSVGASRLSNEKLFF
TRBJ2-2,TRBD2,NA,TRBV2,TGTGCCAGCAGTCCAGGACTAGTAAGCGACACCGGGGAGCTGTTTTTT,CASSPGLVSDTGELFF
TRBJ2-2,TRBD2,NA,TRBV5-1,TGCGCCAGCAGCTCCCAGGGCGGGAGGACCGGGGAGCTGTTTTTT,CASSSQGGRTGELFF
TRBJ1-1,NA,NA,TRBV7-3,TGTGCCAGCAGCTTAGGGGGAGGGATGAACACTGAAGCTTTCTTT,CASSLGGGMNTEAFF
TRBJ2-1,NA,NA,TRBV7-6,TGTGCCAGCAGCTTAGGCTATCGCGTGACAATCTCCTACAATGAGCAGTTCTTC,CASSLGYRVTISYNEQFF
TRBJ1-6,NA,NA,TRBV27,TGTGCCAGCAGTCGGATGGGGGGATTTAATTCACCCCTCCACTTT,CASSRMGGFNSPLHF
TRBJ2-7,TRBD2,NA,TRBV7-3,TGTGCCAGCAGTAGGACTAGCGGGAGGTACGAGCAGTACTTC,CASSRTSGRYEQYF
TRBJ2-1,TRBD2,NA,TRBV27,TGTGCCAGCAGTTCGAATTTACTAGCGGGAATATTGAGTGAGCAGTTCTTC,CASSSNLLAGILSEQFF
TRBJ2-7,NA,few,TRBV18,TGTGCCAGCTCACGCCCGCCAGGGATAGGCTCCTACGAGCAGTACTTC,CASSRPPGIGSYEQYF
TRBJ2-3,NA,NA,TRBV9,TGTGCCAGCAGCCTAACAGATACGCAGTATTTT,CASSLTDTQYF
TRBJ1-5,TRBD1,NA,TRBV7-9,TGTGCCAGCAGCTTCTCGGACAGGGCGTTCAATCAGCCCCAGCATTTT,CASSFSDRAFNQPQHF